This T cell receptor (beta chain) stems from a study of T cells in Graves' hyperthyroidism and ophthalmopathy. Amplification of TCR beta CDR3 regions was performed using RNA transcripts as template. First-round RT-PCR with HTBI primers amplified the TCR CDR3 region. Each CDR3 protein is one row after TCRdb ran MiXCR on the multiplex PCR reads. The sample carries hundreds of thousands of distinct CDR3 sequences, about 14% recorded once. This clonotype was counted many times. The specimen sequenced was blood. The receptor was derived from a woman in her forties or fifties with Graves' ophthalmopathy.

The CDR3 bases are TGTGCCACCTTGACAGGGCTCGGGTCCTACGAGCAGTACTTC. It codes for CATLTGLGSYEQYF. This chain connects TRBV28 to TRBJ2-7, with 7 positions matching TRBD1. CDR1 is MDHEN, CDR2 SYDVKM, per germline. V was pared by 10 bases and J by 1 base, with 10 bases of the junction left unmatched. This CDR3 is built from 14 residues. Full variable domain (rest looked up from reference TRBV28 and TRBJ2-7): DVKVTQSSRYLVKRTGEKVFLECVQDMDHENMFWYRQDPGLGLRLIYFSYDVKMKEKGDIPEGYSVSREKKERFSLILESASTNQTSMYLCATLTGLGSYEQYFGPGTRLTVT.